Listed below are T cell receptor beta chains from one sample, sequenced in a study of CD8+ T cells in alopecia areata. Measured with immunoSEQ multiplex PCR; TCRdb has only the in-frame clones, and not every one. The table has fewer than 110,000 clones, 60% seen once. The sample was CD8+ T cells sorted from blood, taken at roughly week 55, from a patient treated with tofacitinib. These receptors came from a human donor with alopecia areata. Each CDR3 is given with its conserved first and last residue. Each record gives: V gene, J gene, CDR3 protein.

>TRBV29-1|TRBJ1-1
CSVVYRVTEAFF
>TRBV5-6|TRBJ2-7
CASSLALGSGGREQYF
>TRBV7-9|TRBJ2-1
CASSLGETEQFF
>TRBV27|TRBJ2-7
CASSLRQGGFVEQYF
>TRBV4-2|TRBJ1-1
CASSPGSNTEAFF
>TRBV13|TRBJ2-5
CASSLAQLETQYF
>TRBV27|TRBJ2-3
CASSLGTYADTQYF
>TRBV29-1|TRBJ2-7
CSVEIAGQGTYEQYF
>TRBV20-1|TRBJ1-1
CSARWAAEAFF
>TRBV29-1|TRBJ2-3
CSVYRDTQYF
>TRBV19|TRBJ2-7
CASSIPGQGYEQYF
>TRBV15|TRBJ1-3
CATSGPSGRASGSGNTIYF
>TRBV5-8|TRBJ2-3
CASSFPGADTQYF
>TRBV7-8|TRBJ1-2
CASSALGGNYGYTF
>TRBV13|TRBJ2-1
CASSGGTEQFF
>TRBV6-5|TRBJ1-6
CASSSTPGQNSPLHF
>TRBV2|TRBJ1-2
CASSETMFKGATDTNYGYTF
>TRBV7-2|TRBJ2-6
CASSEGYGANVLTF
>TRBV19|TRBJ2-2
CASIAATYTGELFF
>TRBV6-1|TRBJ2-7
CASSAPGRALLYEQYF
>TRBV6-9|TRBJ2-3
CASSLTDTQYF
>TRBV30|TRBJ2-7
CAWSPPDRGYDEQYF
>TRBV5-4|TRBJ2-7
CASSLRQGAYEQYF
>TRBV30|TRBJ2-7
CAWKLGGQGGPEQYF